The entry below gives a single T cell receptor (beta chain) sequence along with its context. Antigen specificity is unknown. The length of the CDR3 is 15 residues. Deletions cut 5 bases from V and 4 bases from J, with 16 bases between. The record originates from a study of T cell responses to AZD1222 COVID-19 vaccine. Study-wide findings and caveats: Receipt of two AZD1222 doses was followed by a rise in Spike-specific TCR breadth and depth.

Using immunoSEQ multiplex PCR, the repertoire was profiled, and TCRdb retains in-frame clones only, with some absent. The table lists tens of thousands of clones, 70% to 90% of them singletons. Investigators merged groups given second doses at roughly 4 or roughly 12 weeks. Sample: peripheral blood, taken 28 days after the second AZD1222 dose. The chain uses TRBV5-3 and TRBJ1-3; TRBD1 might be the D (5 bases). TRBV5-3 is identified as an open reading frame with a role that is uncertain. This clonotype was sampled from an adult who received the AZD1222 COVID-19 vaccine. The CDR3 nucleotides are TGTGCCAGAAGTCGGAGGACGGCAGGGGGAAACACCATATATTTT. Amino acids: CARSRRTAGGNTIYF.